The present T cell receptor (beta chain) was sequenced within a study of blood T cell repertoires in COVID-19 (dated by TCRdb to 2018 to 2020). General notes on the study: Samples covering the acute and convalescent phases of COVID-19 were provided by collaborators in the United States, Italy and Spain. The material from the prospective study consisted of cDNA or gDNA derived from T cells, B-cell-depleted T cells, or PBMCs. Subjects who had been exposed to COVID-19, were actively infected with it, or had recovered from it provided the deeply sampled blood TCRbeta repertoires that made up the dataset. The repertoires were released in a freely available public database meant as a resource for research on the immune response to SARS-CoV-2. Samples came from the ongoing ImmuneRACE study (first 160 participants) plus 1,254 subjects from 6 global collaborators. A de-identified subject ID, COVID-19 status, age in years and sex were almost always included in the sample metadata. Where HLA class I and class II types were available, the types were taken from metadata supplied by the sample provider, not from assay-based typing.

The immunoSEQ Assay, a bias-controlled multiplex PCR, was used to amplify TCRbeta CDR3 regions from genomic DNA. The original methods were these. Nucleated cell counts per sample were estimated from amplification of reference gene primers within the assay. To quantify the absolute abundance of each unique TCRbeta CDR3 rearrangement, sequence reads were collapsed and filtered. For each sample, productive Simpson clonality was calculated as the square root of Simpson's diversity index across productive rearrangements. Held by TCRdb, this immuneACCESS table contains in-frame sequences only and omits some clones. Under half of the omission traces to an unresolved V gene where checked; the cause of the rest is unknown. V, J and clone size derive from that table, while D and trimming were established from the DNA sequence. The sample table holds about 240,000 clones, of which approximately 80% were seen once. The ten largest clonotypes hold approximately 4.8% of the sample.

Collaborating institutions collected whole blood in K2EDTA tubes following their own protocols. For TCRbeta analysis, collaborators shipped samples in one of three forms: frozen whole blood, isolated PBMCs, or DNA extracted from either of those sample types. The paper's findings and limits, for the study overall: The amount of clinical and demographic metadata varied by source and participant and was provided uncurated.

For CDR1 and CDR2, the germline V gene (reference sequence) lists LGHDT and YNNKEL. Relative to germline, V is missing 4 bases and J is missing 4 bases, with 2 bases of the junction outside any gene match. The CDR3, cysteine through phenylalanine, is 13 amino acids long. Only the CDR3 DNA stays, 39 bases, in frame from base 1. On this clone itself: Its antigen is still unknown. Qualities for individual bases were not recorded, and no much larger clone is one base off. Other DNA sequences of this sample code for an identical CDR3.

The TCR originated in a woman in her 70s with acute or convalescent COVID-19. The rearranged chain carries TRBV3-1 (or the pseudogene TRBV3-2) and TRBJ1-1; the central 8 bases match TRBD1. Sequenced input: peripheral blood. The CDR3 is CASSLTGGTEAFF. The DNA sequence follows: TGTGCCAGCAGCCTTACAGGGGGCACTGAAGCTTTCTTT.